This T cell receptor beta chain was identified in a study of cytomegalovirus exposure and HLA in healthy donors. On this clone itself: As yet, its antigen is unknown.

The PCR ran on 60 Vbeta and 13 Jbeta primers. Only in-frame clones appear in the TCRdb table, and some are missing; sequencing was by immunoSEQ multiplex PCR. Counted here are 140,000 to 150,000 clones, roughly four fifths occurring once; the ten biggest clones make up approximately 9.7%. Per germline, CDR1 GTSNPN and CDR2 SVGIG (reference sequence). V shed 4 bases and J shed 0 bases, with 15 bases lying between them. The CDR3 is 15 amino acids. General study findings and limits: In a later analysis, TCR association rates varied by HLA locus: DRB1 most, HLA-C fewest.

Sequenced: PBMCs. The clonotype originates from a woman aged 55-70 years in good health and CMV-seropositive. The chain recombines TRBV30 with TRBJ1-2; a possible D gene is TRBD1 (6 bases). CDR3 protein: CAWTTSTGTNYGYTF. The CDR3 DNA is TGTGCCTGGACCACCTCTACAGGGACTAACTATGGCTACACCTTC.